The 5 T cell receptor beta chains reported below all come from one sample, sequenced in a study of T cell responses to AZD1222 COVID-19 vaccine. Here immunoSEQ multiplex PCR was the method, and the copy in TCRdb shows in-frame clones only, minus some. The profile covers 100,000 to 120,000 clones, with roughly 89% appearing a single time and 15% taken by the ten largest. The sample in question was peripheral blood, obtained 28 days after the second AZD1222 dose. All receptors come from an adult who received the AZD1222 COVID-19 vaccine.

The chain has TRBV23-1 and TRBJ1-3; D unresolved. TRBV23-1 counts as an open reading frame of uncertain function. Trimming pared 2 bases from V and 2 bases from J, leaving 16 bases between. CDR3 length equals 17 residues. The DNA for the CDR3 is TGCGCCAGCAGTCAACCGACCCTAACTGGCCCTGGAAACACCATATATTTT. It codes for CASSQPTLTGPGNTIYF.

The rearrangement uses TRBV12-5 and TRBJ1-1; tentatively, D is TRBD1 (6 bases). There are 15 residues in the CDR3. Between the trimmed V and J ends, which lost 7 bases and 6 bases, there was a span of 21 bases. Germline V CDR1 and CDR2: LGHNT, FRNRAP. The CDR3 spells CASANAFRDNAEAFF. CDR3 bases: TGTGCTAGTGCCAACGCATTCCGGGACAACGCTGAAGCTTTCTTT.

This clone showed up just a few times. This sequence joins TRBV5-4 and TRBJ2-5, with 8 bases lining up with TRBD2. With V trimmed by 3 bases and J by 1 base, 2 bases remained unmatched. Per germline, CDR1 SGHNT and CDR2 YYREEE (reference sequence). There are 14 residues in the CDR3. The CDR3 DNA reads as TGTGCCAGCAGCTCTGGACTAGCCCAAGAGACCCAGTACTTC. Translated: CASSSGLAQETQYF.

In DNA form, the CDR3 reads TGTGCCAGCAGCTTAGGCGCCCGAGATACGCAGTATTTT. Amino acids: CASSLGARDTQYF. The V gene is TRBV7-9, the J gene TRBJ2-3; D gene uncertain. Deletions cut 1 base from V and 5 bases from J, with 7 bases between. CDR3 length: 13 amino acids. The germline CDR1 and CDR2 sequences are SEHNR and FQNEAQ (reference sequence).

CDR3 residues: CASSVVRQGGEQFF. CDR3 in DNA: TGTGCCAGCAGTGTGGTAAGGCAGGGAGGTGAGCAGTTCTTC. The chain joins TRBV2 to TRBJ2-1; D is perhaps TRBD2 (6 bases). V was shortened by 4 bases and J by 9 bases, with 16 bases between the two germline ends. The CDR3 is made up of 14 amino acids. Germline CDR1 is SNHLY and CDR2 is FYNNEI.